This T cell receptor (beta chain) was observed in a study of technical replicates of blood from a handful of donors (dated by TCRdb to about 2017). Receptors were amplified or captured by the immunoSEQ multiplex PCR assay. Here the immuneACCESS table is served through TCRdb, limited to in-frame sequences with V and J called. Missing clones are a known gap in these copies; in checked studies unresolved V genes cover under half, and the rest lacks a known reason. Recorded for this sample are some 70,000 clones; nearly 97% of them occurred a single time. Clones ranked in the top ten supply 0.2% to 0.3% of the sample. This clone was seen a few times. Its binding antigen is unknown. Base qualities are not provided; no much larger clone lies one nucleotide away. Spanning cysteine to phenylalanine, the CDR3 consists of 14 amino acids. Here the CDR3 DNA is all that survives: 42 bases in frame from base 1. V is trimmed back by 3 bases and J by 6 bases, and the junction contains 4 bases that no gene match accounts for. The germline V gene encodes CDR1 LNHDA and CDR2 SQIVND (reference sequence).

The chain was built from TRBV19 and TRBJ1-4, with 7 middle bases fitting TRBD1. Material: T cells isolated from PBMCs. This TCR was recovered from a human donor in good health. The CDR3 loop reads CASSILDRDEKLFF. The DNA reads TGTGCCAGTAGTATCTTAGACAGGGATGAAAAACTGTTTTTT.